The 15 T cell receptor beta chains listed next were all sequenced from one sample in a study of blood T cell repertoires in COVID-19. Here immunoSEQ multiplex PCR was the method, and the copy in TCRdb shows in-frame clones only, minus some. The sample has approximately 500,000 clones; roughly 90% are singletons. The material sequenced was PBMCs or T cells enriched from blood (not recorded which). These TCRs come from a woman in her 40s who had recovered from COVID-19.

The chain links TRBV2 to TRBJ2-5; 8 nucleotides match TRBD2. Germline V gene lookup returns CDR1 SNHLY and CDR2 FYNNEI. The V and J ends lost 6 bases and 0 bases, in that order; junction bases with no gene match: 6. The CDR3 runs to 15 residues. In nucleotides, the CDR3 is TGTGCCAGCAGGTTCGGGGGGGGCTACCAAGAGACCCAGTACTTC. Translation: CASRFGGGYQETQYF.

CDR3 in amino acids: CASSRDRWTYEQYF. CDR3 nucleotide sequence: TGTGCCAGCAGTCGGGACAGATGGACCTACGAGCAGTACTTC. J is TRBJ2-7 and V is TRBV7-2; 7 bases line up with TRBD1. The CDR3 is made up of 14 amino acids. V was clipped by 6 bases and J by 2 bases; unmatched bases: 7. Germline lookup yields CDR1 SGHTA and CDR2 FQGNSA.

CDR3 in DNA: TGCGCCAGCAGCCAAGAGGGGCCTAGTTATTCCTACAATGAGCAGTTCTTC. Amino acids: CASSQEGPSYSYNEQFF. The chain recombines TRBV4-1 with TRBJ2-1, with D possibly being TRBD1 (5 bases). From germline, CDR1 is MGHRA and CDR2 YSYEKL. Trimming shortened V by 0 bases and J by 1 base, and 13 bases separated the two germline ends. This CDR3 comprises 17 residues.

This clone appeared a few times. The rearrangement links TRBV6-4 to TRBJ2-7; D possibly corresponds to TRBD2 (5 bases). The V gene lost 1 base and the J gene lost 3 bases, with 10 bases spanning the gap. There are 14 residues in the CDR3. CDR1 is MRHNA and CDR2 is SNTAGT in the germline V gene. CDR3 nucleotides: TGTGCCAGCAGTGACTATGGACTCAGCTACGAGCAGTACTTC. This codes for CASSDYGLSYEQYF.

CDR3: CASSYDTGYTEAFF. CDR3 coding DNA: TGTGCCAGCAGTTACGATACAGGGTATACTGAAGCTTTCTTT. V usage is TRBV6-2 or TRBV6-3 and J usage is TRBJ1-1; a possible D gene is TRBD1 (6 bases). CDR3 length: 14 residues. Trimming pared 2 bases from V and 5 bases from J, leaving 12 bases between. Germline CDR1 MNHEY, CDR2 SVGEGT.

The chain recombines TRBV20-1 with TRBJ2-7, with D hard to call. The CDR3 runs 11 residues. Per germline, CDR1 DFQATT and CDR2 SNEGSKA (reference sequence). V lost 2 bases, J lost 10 bases, and 12 bases lay in between. The CDR3 reads CSARSRQQQYF. As DNA, the CDR3 is TGCAGTGCTAGATCCCGACAACAACAGTACTTC.

A single count supports this clone. This chain uses TRBV7-2 with TRBJ2-7, with 7 bases fitting TRBD2. Germline CDR1 SGHTA, CDR2 FQGNSA. The CDR3 is 14 amino acids. The J segment lost 9 bases and the V segment lost 5 bases, leaving 13 bases of the junction unmatched. The CDR3 nucleotides read TGTGCCAGCAGCCCCTGGACTAGATCTACTGTGCAGTACTTC. Protein product: CASSPWTRSTVQYF.

The chain couples TRBV30 to TRBJ2-3; tentative D call: TRBD2 (7 bases). The CDR3 extends over 17 amino acids. Trimming cost V 1 base and J 0 bases, with 17 bases left between them. Germline loops: CDR1 GTSNPN, CDR2 SVGIG (reference sequence). CDR3 loop: CAWSGPGAGASTDTQYF. CDR3 DNA: TGTGCCTGGAGTGGGCCAGGGGCGGGAGCTAGCACAGATACGCAGTATTTT.

This CDR3 is CASRQYRGREFSPLHF. The CDR3 DNA follows: TGTGCCAGCAGACAATACAGGGGGCGCGAGTTTTCACCCCTCCACTTT. The chain carries TRBV27 and TRBJ1-6; TRBD1 agrees at 9 bases. The CDR3 is 16 residues long. The germline V gene encodes CDR1 MNHEY and CDR2 SMNVEV (reference sequence). Germline trimming cut 6 bases from V and 9 bases from J; bases unmatched to any gene: 12.

This clone was counted a single time. The chain uses TRBV9 and TRBJ2-3; 7 positions match TRBD2. The CDR3 loop spans 16 amino acids. Germline V lookup: CDR1 SGDLS, CDR2 YYNGEE. V gave up 3 bases and J gave up 1 base; unmatched junction bases: 8. CDR3 nucleotides: TGTGCCAGCAGCGCCCCCCTAGCGGACCGCACAGATACGCAGTATTTT. Its protein product is CASSAPLADRTDTQYF.

The V gene is TRBV2, the J gene TRBJ1-5; TRBD1 aligns across 8 bases. Germline lookup yields CDR1 SNHLY and CDR2 FYNNEI. The CDR3 is made up of 14 amino acids. The trim removed 5 bases at V and 5 bases at J, leaving 5 bases unmatched. The CDR3 region has the DNA TGTGCCAGCAGTATGGACAGGGATCATCAGCCCCAGCATTTT. This encodes CASSMDRDHQPQHF.

The V gene is TRBV29-1, the J gene TRBJ2-2; possibly TRBD2 for D (6 bases). Per the germline V gene, CDR1 is SQVTM and CDR2 is ANQGSEA. Trimming took 2 bases from V and 7 from J, leaving 11 bases between them. The CDR3 is made up of 13 amino acids. Here the CDR3 DNA reads TGCAGCGTTGAATCCCCCGGGGGCGGGGAGCTGTTTTTT. Amino acid sequence: CSVESPGGGELFF.

The CDR3 reads CASSLVSRGQYEQYF. In nucleotides, the CDR3 is TGCGCCAGCAGCTTGGTTTCCAGGGGCCAGTACGAGCAGTACTTC. The genes are TRBV5-1 and TRBJ2-7; tentatively, D is TRBD1 (6 bases). V was pared by 0 bases and J by 4 bases, with 14 bases between. Germline V lookup: CDR1 SGHRS, CDR2 YFSETQ. The CDR3 is 15 amino acids.

This chain joins TRBV7-9 and TRBJ2-1; D is possibly TRBD2 (6 bases). The CDR3 has 14 amino acids. V dropped 2 bases and J dropped 8 bases, with 13 bases sitting between them. The germline gives CDR1 SEHNR, CDR2 FQNEAQ (reference sequence). CDR3 DNA: TGTGCCAGCAGCTTAAGGAGGCGGGGCCATGAGCAGTTCTTC. Its translation: CASSLRRRGHEQFF.

J is TRBJ1-3 and V is TRBV30, with D perhaps TRBD1 (5 bases). Germline V gives CDR1 GTSNPN, CDR2 SVGIG (reference sequence). V lost 0 bases and J lost 5, with 8 bases in between. The CDR3 has 13 amino acids. CDR3 in amino acids: CAWSVGDRNTIYF. For the CDR3, the DNA is TGTGCCTGGAGTGTAGGGGATAGAAACACCATATATTTT.